The 22 T cell receptor beta chains reported below all come from one sample, sequenced in a study of shared clonotypes between healthy human individuals. TCRdb's copy holds only in-frame clones and misses some; the assay was immunoSEQ multiplex PCR. Altogether about 2.2 million clones are present, about 93% being singletons, with the ten largest covering about 1.5%. Only CD45RO-negative cells positively selected for CCR7 counted as naive CD8 cells, so terminally differentiated effector memory CD45RA+ cells were excluded. The sample was naive CD8+ T cells from PBMCs. Receptors were obtained from a man aged 18-30 years in good health. Some clones in this sample may be carry-over from other donors' samples.

V usage is TRBV28 and J usage is TRBJ2-7, with TRBD2 matching over 8 bases. V lost 10 bases, J lost 0 bases, and 11 bases stayed unmatched. Per the germline V gene, CDR1 is MDHEN and CDR2 is SYDVKM. This CDR3 has 15 residues. The CDR3 nucleotides are TGTGCCACCAAATCAGCGGGAGCCACCTCCTACGAGCAGTACTTC. Its translation is CATKSAGATSYEQYF.

There are a few counts of this clone. Additional DNA sequences in this sample encode the identical CDR3. The CDR3 nucleotides read TGTGCCAGCAGCTCTGGGCCTGAAGCTTTCTTT. Translated, it gives CASSSGPEAFF. The J gene is TRBJ1-1, the V gene TRBV27; no clear D gene. The CDR3 extends over 11 amino acids. The germline CDR1 and CDR2 sequences are MNHEY and SMNVEV (reference sequence). The V gene lost 6 bases and the J gene lost 6 bases, with 8 bases spanning the gap.

The chain recombines TRBV7-9 with TRBJ2-7; D ambiguous. The germline V and J ends were trimmed by 1 base and 7 bases, with 11 bases remaining between them. Germline CDR1 and CDR2: SEHNR and FQNEAQ (reference sequence). The CDR3 sequence is 13 residues long. The CDR3 here is CASSLGILREQYF. The CDR3 DNA reads TGTGCCAGCAGCTTAGGAATTCTAAGGGAGCAGTACTTC.

This rearrangement joins TRBV11-2 to TRBJ2-2, with D possibly matching TRBD1 (5 bases). The ends were cut back, 3 bases at V and 1 base at J, with 9 bases in the middle. In germline, CDR1 is SGHAT, CDR2 FQNNGV. The CDR3 totals 15 residues. DNA for the CDR3: TGTGCCAGCAGCTTCCGCGGACAGAACACCGGGGAGCTGTTTTTT. It yields the protein CASSFRGQNTGELFF.

This chain joins TRBV4-2 and TRBJ1-2; D might be TRBD1 (6 bases). Trimming removed 1 base from V and 8 bases from J, with 14 bases in between. Germline lookup yields CDR1 LGHNA and CDR2 YNFKEQ. The CDR3 covers 14 residues. The DNA of the CDR3 is TGTGCCAGCAGCCAAGTTTCTCCAGGGGACGGCTACACCTTC. Translation: CASSQVSPGDGYTF.

The chain carries TRBV2 and TRBJ1-2; no reliable D call. V lost 11 bases, J lost 4 bases, and 17 bases lay in between. CDR1 is SNHLY and CDR2 is FYNNEI in the germline V gene. This CDR3 is 13 amino acids long. The CDR3, as DNA: TGTGCCGGATCTGGGTTAGAGGCCTATGGCTACACCTTC. Residues: CAGSGLEAYGYTF.

This chain joins TRBV10-2 and TRBJ2-1, with 7 bases that match TRBD2. The germline V gene has CDR1 WSHSY and CDR2 SAAADI. The length of the CDR3 is 14 residues. The V gene end was trimmed by 4 bases and the J gene end by 6 bases; junction bases not matched to a gene: 6. CDR3 residues: CASSGAGSGNEQFF. DNA for the CDR3: TGCGCCAGCAGTGGAGCGGGGAGCGGCAATGAGCAGTTCTTC.

The rearrangement joins TRBV28 to TRBJ2-1; D is uncertain. This CDR3 contains 12 residues. Looked up from germline, CDR1 is MDHEN and CDR2 is SYDVKM. V lost 8 bases, J lost 9 bases, and 14 bases lay in between. The CDR3 DNA follows: TGTGCCAGCGGCTGGGATTTGGGTGAGCAGTTCTTC. Its translation: CASGWDLGEQFF.

In its sample, this clone was seen once. The chain uses TRBV4-2 and TRBJ2-7; D not resolved. Deletions cut 4 bases from V and 6 bases from J, with 16 bases between. Germline values: CDR1 LGHNA, CDR2 YNFKEQ. The CDR3 consists of 14 residues. This CDR3 reads CASSPRFIDGEQYF. CDR3 DNA: TGTGCCAGCAGCCCCCGTTTCATAGATGGCGAGCAGTACTTC.

As for this clone: The same CDR3 can be traced to other DNA sequences in this sample. The chain recombines TRBV9 with TRBJ2-7, with 8 bases matching TRBD1. This CDR3 contains 14 residues. CDR1 and CDR2 (germline): SGDLS, YYNGEE. Trimming took 4 bases from V and 0 from J; bases not matched to a gene: 3. Here the CDR3 DNA reads TGTGCCAGCAGCCCTACAGGGGGCTCCTACGAGCAGTACTTC. Translated: CASSPTGGSYEQYF.

This rearrangement joins TRBV19 to TRBJ2-1; tentatively, D is TRBD1 or TRBD2 (5 bases each). V lost 4 bases and J lost 4, with 8 bases in between. Germline V gene data show CDR1 as LNHDA and CDR2 as SQIVND (reference sequence). The CDR3 has 13 residues. The CDR3, as DNA: TGTGCCAGTAGTACGAGGGGTTACAATGAGCAGTTCTTC. Translated, it gives CASSTRGYNEQFF.

As concerns this clone: Other DNA variants within this sample encode the same CDR3. Written as DNA, the CDR3 is TGTGCCAGCAGCTTAGTGGGGGATTCCTACGAGCAGTACTTC. This sequence encodes CASSLVGDSYEQYF. The chain uses TRBV7-6 and TRBJ2-7; either TRBD1 or TRBD2 may fit D (5 bases each). V was trimmed by 1 base and J by 1 base, leaving 8 bases between them. The CDR3 runs to 14 residues. Germline CDR1 and CDR2: SGHVS and FNYEAQ.

V and J are TRBV28 and TRBJ2-7; 7 bases line up with TRBD1. V shed 6 bases and J 1 base; nucleotides not matched to a gene: 15. This CDR3 comprises 17 residues. The germline gives CDR1 MDHEN, CDR2 SYDVKM. DNA of the CDR3: TGTGCCAGCAGGGGAATTGATGAGACAGGGATATCCTACGAGCAGTACTTC. This encodes CASRGIDETGISYEQYF.

V gene TRBV28 combines with J gene TRBJ1-4; D gene ambiguous. The CDR3 contains 13 residues. Germline CDR1 is MDHEN and CDR2 is SYDVKM. V gave up 6 bases and J gave up 5 bases, with 10 bases separating them. CDR3 loop: CASRTFQNEKLFF. The DNA of the CDR3 is TGTGCCAGCAGAACATTCCAAAATGAAAAACTGTTTTTT.

The chain combines TRBV28 with TRBJ1-1; D might be TRBD1 (5 bases). CDR1 and CDR2 from the germline V gene are MDHEN and SYDVKM. The CDR3 is made up of 16 amino acids. V shed 5 bases and J shed 0 bases, with 16 bases lying between them. The CDR3 is CASSIGTTTLNTEAFF. As DNA, the CDR3 is TGTGCCAGCAGTATCGGGACGACGACTTTGAACACTGAAGCTTTCTTT. Drawing the rest from reference TRBV28 and TRBJ1-1, the complete variable domain is DVKVTQSSRYLVKRTGEKVFLECVQDMDHENMFWYRQDPGLGLRLIYFSYDVKMKEKGDIPEGYSVSREKKERFSLILESASTNQTSMYLCASSIGTTTLNTEAFFGQGTRLTVV.

This chain uses TRBV4-1 with TRBJ1-5; 7 nucleotides line up with TRBD1. The CDR3 is 15 amino acids. After removal of 3 bases from V and 9 bases from J, the junction contained 11 bases not matched to a gene. Germline V gene data show CDR1 as MGHRA and CDR2 as YSYEKL. The CDR3 loop is CASSQHTGVERPQHF. The CDR3, as DNA: TGCGCCAGCAGCCAGCACACAGGGGTGGAAAGGCCCCAGCATTTT.

The chain carries TRBV5-4 and TRBJ2-3; no definite D call. The CDR3 sequence is 13 residues long. Germline V lookup: CDR1 SGHNT, CDR2 YYREEE (reference sequence). The V gene lost 2 bases and the J gene lost 2 bases, with 6 bases spanning the gap. This CDR3 is CASSFLATDTQYF. The CDR3 DNA follows: TGTGCCAGCAGCTTTTTGGCCACAGATACGCAGTATTTT.

The V gene is TRBV5-5, the J gene TRBJ1-1, with a tentative D call TRBD1 (5 bases). Trimming cost V 0 bases and J 3 bases, with 12 bases left between them. Germline CDR1 SGHKS, CDR2 YYEKEE (reference sequence). There are 15 residues in the CDR3. The CDR3: CASSLERGGDTEAFF. The CDR3 bases are TGTGCCAGCAGCTTGGAGAGGGGCGGGGACACTGAAGCTTTCTTT.

The chain combines TRBV5-1 with TRBJ1-2; tentatively, D is TRBD1 (5 bases). Trimming left V 1 base short and J 4 bases short, with 14 bases between. This CDR3 region has 15 residues. The germline gives CDR1 SGHRS, CDR2 YFSETQ. CDR3 nucleotide sequence: TGCGCCAGCAGCTTGCGTTCGGGGGTGGGCTATGGCTACACCTTC. Amino acid sequence: CASSLRSGVGYGYTF.

This clone was observed a single time. The chain links TRBV11-1 to TRBJ2-7; a possible D gene is TRBD1 (5 bases). Germline lookup yields CDR1 SGHAT and CDR2 FQDESV (reference sequence). The germline V and J ends were trimmed by 5 bases and 3 bases, with 8 bases remaining between them. The CDR3 has 12 amino acids. The CDR3 reads CASSPTDYEQYF. DNA of the CDR3: TGTGCCAGCAGCCCGACAGACTACGAGCAGTACTTC.

The rearrangement links TRBV11-2 to TRBJ1-1; D uncertain. The V end lost 3 bases, the J end lost 8 bases, and 13 bases lay between the germline ends. Per the germline V gene, CDR1 is SGHAT and CDR2 is FQNNGV. The CDR3 extends over 13 amino acids. CDR3 sequence: CASSFRAGGEAFF. CDR3 DNA: TGTGCCAGCAGCTTCAGAGCAGGTGGGGAAGCTTTCTTT. The full variable domain, its missing parts supplied by reference TRBV11-2 and TRBJ1-1, is EAGVAQSPRYKIIEKRQSVAFWCNPISGHATLYWYQQILGQGPKLLIQFQNNGVVDDSQLPKDRFSAERLKGVDSTLKIQPAKLEDSAVYLCASSFRAGGEAFFGQGTRLTVV.

The rearrangement joins TRBV4-1 to TRBJ2-7; D is unclear. Trimming cost V 2 bases and J 6 bases, with 8 bases left between them. The germline CDR1 and CDR2 sequences are MGHRA and YSYEKL. The CDR3 sequence is 12 residues long. For the CDR3, the DNA is TGCGCCAGCAGCCAACTGGGCAGCGAGCAGTACTTC. Translating gives CASSQLGSEQYF.